Below, 19 T cell receptor beta chains from the same sample are listed, as sequenced in a study of T cell responses to AZD1222 COVID-19 vaccine. Clones were sequenced by immunoSEQ multiplex PCR, and TCRdb holds only the in-frame ones, with some missing. The sample holds roughly 120,000 clones; 75% to 90% are singletons and the top ten take less than 8.5%. The specimen comprised peripheral blood, sampled 28 days after the second AZD1222 dose. The receptors stem from an adult who received the AZD1222 COVID-19 vaccine.

V is TRBV30 and J is TRBJ2-1; 7 bases fit TRBD2. Germline V gives CDR1 GTSNPN, CDR2 SVGIG (reference sequence). There are 14 residues in the CDR3. Losses at the gene ends were 0 bases for V and 8 bases for J; bases not matched to a gene: 7. Here the CDR3 DNA reads TGTGCCTGGAGTGTACGGGGGGTGTTCGATGAGCAGTTCTTC. This gives the protein CAWSVRGVFDEQFF.

The chain carries TRBV2 and TRBJ2-2; 12 bases align to TRBD2. Germline CDR1 reads SNHLY; CDR2 reads FYNNEI. V gave up 7 bases and J gave up 7 bases; unmatched junction bases: 19. This CDR3 has 19 residues. The CDR3 DNA is TGTGCCAGCATCCCCCAGGACGGCCCTAGCGGGAGGGCCATCGGGGAGCTGTTTTTT. Translated: CASIPQDGPSGRAIGELFF.

J is TRBJ1-3 and V is TRBV15, with D hard to call. Germline lookup yields CDR1 LNHNV and CDR2 YYDKDF (reference sequence). This CDR3 comprises 16 residues. The V gene lost 0 bases and the J gene lost 0 bases, with 9 bases spanning the gap. The CDR3 reads CATSREHPNSGNTIYF. The CDR3 DNA is TGTGCCACCAGCAGAGAACACCCTAACTCTGGAAACACCATATATTTT.

The chain employs TRBV5-8 and TRBJ1-6; a weak D match, TRBD1 (6 bases). CDR1 is SGHTS and CDR2 is YDEGEE in the germline V gene. V lost 1 base and J 4 bases, leaving 12 bases between the germline ends. The CDR3 has 16 residues. CDR3 amino acids: CASSLWGALYNSPLHF. The CDR3 bases are TGTGCCAGCAGCTTGTGGGGGGCCCTTTATAATTCACCCCTCCACTTT.

The gene calls are TRBV24-1 and TRBJ2-1, with TRBD1 matching over 8 bases. The CDR3 has 14 residues. The V and J ends lost 6 bases and 7 bases, in that order; junction bases with no gene match: 7. CDR1 KGHDR and CDR2 SFDVKD come from the germline V gene. The chain's CDR3 is CATSSTGGSNEQFF. The CDR3 DNA follows: TGTGCCACCAGTTCCACAGGGGGGTCAAATGAGCAGTTCTTC.

Concerning this clone: The CDR3 end shows no conserved phenylalanine or tryptophan, and so a read error is likely. No DNA is shown, since the ends of the CDR3 on it are uncertain; the CDR3 is the one TCRdb lists. This rearrangement joins TRBV12-3 or TRBV12-4 to TRBJ2-7; the table's TRBD1 call for D was not verified on the DNA. With termini counted, the CDR3 has 8 amino acids. CDR3 residues: CASSFQFL.

The V and J genes are TRBV7-3 and TRBJ2-7; D may be TRBD2 (6 bases). The V and J ends lost 5 bases and 1 base respectively, with 12 bases between them. Germline assignment: CDR1 SGHTA and CDR2 FQGTGA. The CDR3 contains 14 residues. CDR3: CASSPGDSSYEQYF. The CDR3 bases are TGTGCCAGCAGCCCCGGGGACTCTTCCTACGAGCAGTACTTC.

In this sample, this clone turned up a few times. The chain carries TRBV7-2 and TRBJ1-6, with D possibly matching TRBD1 (5 bases). Per germline, CDR1 SGHTA and CDR2 FQGNSA. Trimming pared 2 bases from V and 11 bases from J, leaving 19 bases between. CDR3 length: 16 residues. The CDR3 nucleotides read TGTGCCAGCAGCTTAAGCGGGACGGGGGAATGGGCACCCCTCCACTTT. As protein: CASSLSGTGEWAPLHF.

J is TRBJ2-7 and V is TRBV30; D is possibly TRBD2 (7 bases). Germline V gene data show CDR1 as GTSNPN and CDR2 as SVGIG (reference sequence). Between the trimmed V and J ends, which lost 1 base and 3 bases, there was a span of 13 bases. The CDR3 is 14 amino acids. The CDR3 region has the DNA TGTGCCTGGAGTGGTGGCGGGGGCCTCTACGAGCAGTACTTC. Translated: CAWSGGGGLYEQYF.

This chain uses TRBV7-2 with TRBJ2-3; possibly TRBD2 for D (5 bases). Deletions cut 4 bases from V and 2 bases from J, with 16 bases between. CDR3 length equals 16 residues. CDR1 and CDR2 (germline): SGHTA, FQGNSA. CDR3 in amino acids: CASSSGKRHPTDTQYF. For the CDR3, the DNA is TGTGCCAGCAGCTCCGGGAAGAGACACCCCACAGATACGCAGTATTTT.

The CDR3: CASSERGTGGNTGELFF. As DNA, the CDR3 is TGTGCCAGCAGTGAACGGGGGACCGGCGGGAACACCGGGGAGCTGTTTTTT. The rearrangement joins TRBV2 to TRBJ2-2; TRBD2 is a possible D gene (6 bases). Germline V gene lookup returns CDR1 SNHLY and CDR2 FYNNEI. Trimming pared 2 bases from V and 1 base from J, leaving 14 bases between. This CDR3 contains 17 residues.

This clone was seen once. The chain recombines TRBV5-1 with TRBJ1-1; D remains unclear. The CDR3 is 14 amino acids. Germline-derived CDR1 and CDR2 are SGHRS and YFSETQ. V gave up 2 bases and J gave up 0 bases, with 8 bases separating them. The chain's CDR3 is CASSLYGLNTEAFF. The CDR3 DNA follows: TGCGCCAGCAGCTTATACGGGCTGAACACTGAAGCTTTCTTT.

CDR3 nucleotide sequence: TGTGCCAGCAGCGTATCGACTAGCTTTAAGCGTGAGGGGGAGACCCAGTACTTC. This translates into CASSVSTSFKREGETQYF. The chain is built from TRBV9 and TRBJ2-5; 7 positions agree with TRBD2. Germline V CDR1 and CDR2: SGDLS, YYNGEE. The CDR3 loop spans 18 amino acids. V lost 1 base, J lost 5 bases, and 17 bases stayed unmatched. The whole variable domain, filled in from reference TRBV9 and TRBJ2-5, reads DSGVTQTPKHLITATGQRVTLRCSPRSGDLSVYWYQQSLDQGLQFLIQYYNGEERAKGNILERFSAQQFPDLHSELNLSSLELGDSALYFCASSVSTSFKREGETQYFGPGTRLLVL.

J is TRBJ2-7 and V is TRBV12-2; the table assigns TRBD1, which was not confirmed against the DNA. TRBV12-2 constitutes a pseudogene. The CDR3 has 14 residues. CDR3: CASRADRPSYEQYF. CDR3 nucleotide sequence: TGTGCAAGTCGCGCGGACAGACCAAGCTACGAGCAGTACTTC.

V and J are TRBV7-3 and TRBJ1-6; maybe TRBD1 (6 bases). There are 14 residues in the CDR3. The V end was cut by 4 bases, the J end by 9 bases, with 13 bases between. Germline values: CDR1 SGHTA, CDR2 FQGTGA. The CDR3 nucleotides read TGTGCCAGCAGCTCAACAGGGTATGGTTCACCCCTCCACTTT. Its protein product is CASSSTGYGSPLHF.

In this sample, this clone turned up a few times. This chain uses TRBV12-2 with TRBJ1-3. TRBV12-2 counts as a pseudogene. The CDR3 loop spans 18 amino acids. CDR3 sequence: CASRLGAVDLTTGNTIYF. The CDR3 bases are TGTGCAAGTCGCTTAGGGGCCGTGGACCTCACGACTGGAAACACCATATATTTT.

The rearrangement joins TRBV30 to TRBJ2-4; TRBD1 or TRBD2 may be the D gene (6 bases each). The germline CDR1 and CDR2 sequences are GTSNPN and SVGIG (reference sequence). Trimming took off 4 bases at V and 6 bases at J, with 13 bases between the two ends. The CDR3 loop spans 13 amino acids. CDR3 nucleotide sequence: TGTGCCTGGACAGTAGGAGGGGGAAACATTCAGTACTTC. It yields the protein CAWTVGGGNIQYF. The full variable domain, its missing parts supplied by reference TRBV30 and TRBJ2-4, is SQTIHQWPATLVQPVGSPLSLECTVEGTSNPNLYWYRQAAGRGLQLLFYSVGIGQISSEVPQNLSASRPQDRQFILSSKKLLLSDSGFYLCAWTVGGGNIQYFGAGTRLSVL.

This clone was counted only a few times. The V and J genes are TRBV9 and TRBJ2-7; 10 bases fit TRBD2. Germline trimming cut 5 bases from V and 6 bases from J; bases unmatched to any gene: 5. The CDR3 has 13 amino acids. CDR1 is SGDLS and CDR2 is YYNGEE in the germline V gene. This chain's CDR3 is CASSLAGGPEQYF. The CDR3 bases are TGTGCCAGCAGTTTAGCGGGAGGACCCGAGCAGTACTTC.

The chain uses TRBV11-1 and TRBJ1-1, with TRBD1 matching over 9 bases. J gave up 4 bases and V 4 bases, and 7 bases lay outside the gene matches. Germline assignment: CDR1 SGHAT and CDR2 FQDESV (reference sequence). The CDR3 length is 15 residues. CDR3 residues: CASSSTGGSGTEAFF. DNA of the CDR3: TGTGCCAGCAGCTCCACAGGGGGCTCGGGCACTGAAGCTTTCTTT. The whole variable domain, filled in from reference TRBV11-1 and TRBJ1-1, reads EAEVAQSPRYKITEKSQAVAFWCDPISGHATLYWYRQILGQGPELLVQFQDESVVDDSQLPKDRFSAERLKGVDSTLKIQPAELGDSAMYLCASSSTGGSGTEAFFGQGTRLTVV.